The entry below describes one T cell receptor (beta chain). Germline V gene data show CDR1 as WSHSY and CDR2 as SAAADI. Trimming took off 0 bases at V and 3 bases at J, with 12 bases between the two ends. This CDR3 is 16 amino acids long. This sample was taken from a study of T cell responses to AZD1222 COVID-19 vaccine. The protocol was immunoSEQ multiplex PCR, while the TCRdb copy is restricted to in-frame clones and leaves out a portion. The data hold 140,000 to 150,000 clones, with 82% observed a single time. The clonotype was recovered from an adult in good health. Sequencing used peripheral blood, obtained on day 0 of MenACWY control vaccination. The V gene is TRBV10-2, the J gene TRBJ1-5, with no clear D. This chain's CDR3 is CASSESPALYNQPQHF. The CDR3 nucleotides read TGCGCCAGCAGTGAGTCACCGGCCTTATACAATCAGCCCCAGCATTTT.